The 21 T cell receptor beta chains below all came from one sample that was sequenced in a study of T cells after yellow fever vaccination. MiXCR was run by TCRdb on the 5' RACE reads, yielding one entry per CDR3 protein. The sample gives around 300,000 distinct CDR3 sequences, 3.5% to 4.5% of which show up once; approximately 20% is in the top ten. The material was PBMCs, obtained 15 days after the yellow fever booster vaccination. The receptors come from a man between 18 and 29 years old who received the YFV17D yellow fever vaccine.

The chain employs TRBV15 and TRBJ1-5; no firm D call. Germline V gene sequence: CDR1 LNHNV, CDR2 YYDKDF (reference sequence). Trimming pared 8 bases from V and 0 bases from J, leaving 5 bases between. This CDR3 region has 12 residues. This CDR3 reads CATGGSNQPQHF. As DNA, the CDR3 is TGTGCCACCGGCGGTAGCAATCAGCCCCAGCATTTT.

This clonotype came up many times. The V call is TRBV9, the J call TRBJ2-3, with 7 bases fitting TRBD1. CDR1 is SGDLS and CDR2 is YYNGEE in the germline V gene. The CDR3 is 14 residues long. V gave up 7 bases and J gave up 1 base; unmatched junction bases: 6. The CDR3 region is CASSRGQGTDTQYF. For the CDR3, the DNA is TGTGCCAGCTCCCGAGGACAGGGCACAGATACGCAGTATTTT.

This clonotype has a count of ten or more. This chain uses TRBV10-3 with TRBJ2-5, with D perhaps matching TRBD1 (6 bases). Trimming left V 6 bases short and J 6 bases short, with 20 bases between. The CDR3 consists of 15 residues. Germline V gene lookup returns CDR1 ENHRY and CDR2 SYGVKD. The CDR3 sequence: CAIRSGTPFGKTQYF. The CDR3 DNA sequence: TGTGCCATCAGATCCGGGACACCCTTCGGGAAGACCCAGTACTTC.

Notes on this clonotype: This may be a read error: a much more frequent sequence differs by one nucleotide. Here the CDR3 omits its conserved ending phenylalanine or tryptophan, so a read error is the likely source. The chain employs TRBV11-1 and TRBJ1-2; D gene uncertain. V was pared by 10 bases and J by 0 bases, with 12 bases between. This CDR3 has 13 amino acids. CDR1 and CDR2 from the germline V gene are SGHAT and FQDESV (reference sequence). Written as DNA, the CDR3 is TGTGCCACCGAGACATGGACTAACTATGGCTACACCTTA. It codes for CATETWTNYGYTL.

This clonotype has at least ten counts. This chain connects TRBV7-9 to TRBJ2-2; 9 bases map to TRBD1. Germline loops: CDR1 SEHNR, CDR2 FQNEAQ (reference sequence). Losses at the gene ends were 4 bases for V and 3 bases for J; bases not matched to a gene: 6. The CDR3 contains 16 residues. The CDR3 nucleotides are TGTGCCAGCAGCTCCCGGGACAGGGACTACACCGGGGAGCTGTTTTTT. The encoded protein is CASSSRDRDYTGELFF.

This chain uses TRBV19 with TRBJ2-7, with 7 bases matching TRBD1. Germline V gene data show CDR1 as LNHDA and CDR2 as SQIVND (reference sequence). With 9 bases clipped from V and 2 bases from J, the junction kept 10 bases outside the gene matches. The CDR3 loop spans 14 amino acids. CDR3 amino acids: CARSRGGPTYEQYF. The CDR3 DNA reads as TGTGCCAGAAGCAGAGGGGGCCCTACCTACGAGCAGTACTTC.

This clonotype was counted many times. V gene TRBV4-1 combines with J gene TRBJ1-2, with a possible D match to TRBD1 (6 bases). The germline V gene encodes CDR1 MGHRA and CDR2 YSYEKL. Deletions cut 4 bases from V and 5 bases from J, with 14 bases between. This CDR3 spans 14 amino acids. DNA of the CDR3: TGCGCCAGCAGCCGTCAGGGGCTGCTTTATGGCTACACCTTC. It yields the protein CASSRQGLLYGYTF.

The sample holds many counts of this clonotype. V gene TRBV5-1 combines with J gene TRBJ2-2; D gene unclear. The CDR3 consists of 16 residues. V lost 0 bases and J lost 2, with 11 bases in between. CDR1 and CDR2 (germline): SGHRS, YFSETQ. CDR3 sequence (DNA): TGCGCCAGCAGCTTGGAAGTCCGAGAAAACACCGGGGAGCTGTTTTTT. Translated, it gives CASSLEVRENTGELFF.

This chain connects TRBV5-4 to TRBJ1-4; 9 nucleotides match TRBD1. Germline trimming cut 1 base from V and 7 bases from J; bases unmatched to any gene: 5. This CDR3 is built from 15 residues. In germline, CDR1 is SGHNT, CDR2 YYREEE (reference sequence). The CDR3 protein is CASSLSGQGLEKLFF. The DNA of the CDR3 is TGTGCCAGCAGCTTGTCGGGACAGGGCCTTGAAAAACTGTTTTTT.

The sample holds many counts of this clonotype. The CDR3 spells CASSASWGSDTQYF. As DNA, the CDR3 is TGTGCCAGCAGCGCCTCGTGGGGGTCAGATACGCAGTATTTT. The rearrangement joins TRBV7-6 to TRBJ2-3, with D tentatively TRBD1 or TRBD2 (5 bases each). There are 14 residues in the CDR3. The V gene's germline CDR1 is SGHVS and CDR2 FNYEAQ. V lost 5 bases and J 4 bases, leaving 13 bases between the germline ends.

A word on this clonotype: A much larger clone is a single base away; this may be a read error. The CDR3 region has the DNA TGTGCCAGCACCCCCCGACGAAGGTCCAACGCTTTCTTT. As protein: CASTPRRRSNAFF. J is TRBJ1-1 and V is TRBV12-3 or TRBV12-4; D ambiguous. CDR3 length: 13 amino acids. V shed 7 bases and J shed 11 bases, with 20 bases lying between them.

The genes are TRBV11-2 and TRBJ2-1, with D tentatively TRBD1 (6 bases). CDR1 SGHAT and CDR2 FQNNGV come from the germline V gene. CDR3 length: 15 residues. Trimming stripped 5 bases from V and 7 bases from J, with 18 bases between. CDR3 region: CASSRTGGQGNEQFF. For the CDR3, the DNA is TGTGCCAGCAGCCGAACAGGCGGGCAGGGGAATGAGCAGTTCTTC.

The table lists this clonotype with a few counts. This chain uses TRBV2 with TRBJ2-1; 9 bases agree with TRBD2. J lost 5 bases, V lost 6 bases, and 8 bases had no gene match. Germline loops: CDR1 SNHLY, CDR2 FYNNEI. This CDR3 has 15 amino acids. The CDR3 here is CASSLPSGDHNEQFF. CDR3 coding DNA: TGTGCCAGCAGCCTCCCTAGCGGGGACCACAATGAGCAGTTCTTC.

This clonotype was recorded many times. The chain recombines TRBV6-6 with TRBJ2-7; D is possibly TRBD1 (5 bases). The V gene's germline CDR1 is MNHNY and CDR2 SVGAGI (reference sequence). The length of the CDR3 is 12 residues. Trimming took off 7 bases at V and 7 bases at J, with 14 bases between the two ends. CDR3 nucleotide sequence: TGTGCCAGCACGCAGGGCCTGGGAGAGCAGTACTTC. Amino acids: CASTQGLGEQYF.

This clonotype was picked up many times. The chain joins TRBV4-3 to TRBJ1-2; the D gene is possibly TRBD1 (6 bases). CDR1 LGHNA and CDR2 YSLEER come from the germline V gene. The CDR3 is 15 amino acids. The V end was cut by 1 base, the J end by 5 bases, with 14 bases between. The CDR3 DNA is TGCGCCAGCAGCCAAGGGGGCGGAGGGGGGTATGGCTACACCTTC. Translated, it gives CASSQGGGGGYGYTF.

The gene calls are TRBV20-1 and TRBJ2-3, with a possible D match to TRBD2 (6 bases). The CDR3 spans 18 residues. Germline V CDR1 and CDR2: DFQATT, SNEGSKA (reference sequence). Trimming left V 1 base short and J 0 bases short, with 20 bases between. The CDR3 loop is CSARVESPGGASTDTQYF. The CDR3 coding sequence is TGCAGTGCTAGAGTCGAGTCCCCCGGGGGTGCTAGCACAGATACGCAGTATTTT.

The rearrangement links TRBV7-9 to TRBJ2-5; TRBD1 aligns across 11 bases. This CDR3 has 16 residues. J gave up 4 bases and V 8 bases, and 12 bases lay outside the gene matches. The V gene's germline CDR1 is SEHNR and CDR2 FQNEAQ (reference sequence). The CDR3 DNA follows: TGTGCCAGCCTATATCTCGCCGGGACAGGGGGAGAGACCCAGTACTTC. Translation: CASLYLAGTGGETQYF.

V and J are TRBV6-2 or TRBV6-3 and TRBJ2-4; D uncertain. The length of the CDR3 is 17 residues. CDR1 is MNHEY and CDR2 is SVGEGT in the germline V gene. Trimming took 0 bases from V and 6 from J, leaving 18 bases between them. The CDR3 is CASSYSRWGILANIQYF. The CDR3 nucleotides are TGTGCCAGCAGTTACTCGAGGTGGGGAATTTTAGCAAACATTCAGTACTTC.

There are a few counts of this clonotype. The chain joins TRBV30 to TRBJ2-1, with 8 bases fitting TRBD1. Germline lookup yields CDR1 GTSNPN and CDR2 SVGIG (reference sequence). The CDR3 consists of 15 residues. Germline trimming cut 2 bases from V and 4 bases from J; bases unmatched to any gene: 7. This CDR3 reads CAWSPDRVEYNEQFF. The CDR3 region has the DNA TGTGCCTGGAGTCCGGACAGGGTGGAGTACAATGAGCAGTTCTTC.

This clonotype was found many times. This rearrangement joins TRBV4-1 to TRBJ1-2, with D perhaps matching TRBD1 (6 bases). CDR3 length equals 14 residues. CDR1 and CDR2 (germline): MGHRA, YSYEKL. Trimming took off 1 base at V and 6 bases at J, with 12 bases between the two ends. The DNA for the CDR3 is TGCGCCAGCAGCCAAGTTGGACAGATCGATGGCTACACCTTC. Amino acids: CASSQVGQIDGYTF.

This clonotype has a handful of counts. This chain joins TRBV6-2 or TRBV6-3 and TRBJ1-1; 7 nucleotides line up with TRBD1. Germline V gene data show CDR1 as MNHEY and CDR2 as SVGEGT. The CDR3 spans 19 residues. Losses at the gene ends were 2 bases for V and 1 base for J; bases not matched to a gene: 16. The CDR3 loop reads CASSYPLLTGQGWNTEAFF. The CDR3 DNA follows: TGTGCCAGCAGTTACCCCCTCTTGACAGGGCAGGGTTGGAACACTGAAGCTTTCTTT.